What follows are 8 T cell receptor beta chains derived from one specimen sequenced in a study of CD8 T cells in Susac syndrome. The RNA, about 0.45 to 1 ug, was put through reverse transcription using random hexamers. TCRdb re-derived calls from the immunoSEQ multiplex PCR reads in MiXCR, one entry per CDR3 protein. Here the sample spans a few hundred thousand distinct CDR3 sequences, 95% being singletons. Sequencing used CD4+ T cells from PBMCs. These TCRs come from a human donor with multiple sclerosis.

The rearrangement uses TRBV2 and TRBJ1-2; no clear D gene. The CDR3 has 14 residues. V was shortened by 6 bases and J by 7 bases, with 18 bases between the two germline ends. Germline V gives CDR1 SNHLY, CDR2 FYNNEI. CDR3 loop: CASSPLATSPGYTF. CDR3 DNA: TGTGCCAGCAGCCCGCTCGCGACCTCCCCTGGCTACACCTTC.

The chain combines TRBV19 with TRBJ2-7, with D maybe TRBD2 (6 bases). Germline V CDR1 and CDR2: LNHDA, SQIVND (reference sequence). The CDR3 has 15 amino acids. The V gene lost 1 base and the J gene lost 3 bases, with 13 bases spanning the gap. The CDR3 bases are TGTGCCAGTAGTATAGTGGGGGGTGTCGTCTACGAGCAGTACTTC. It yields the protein CASSIVGGVVYEQYF.

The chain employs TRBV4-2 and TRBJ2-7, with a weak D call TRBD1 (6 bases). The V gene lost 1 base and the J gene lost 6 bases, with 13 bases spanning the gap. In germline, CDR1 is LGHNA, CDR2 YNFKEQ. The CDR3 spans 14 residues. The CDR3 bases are TGTGCCAGCAGCCAAGGTCAACAGGGTACCGAGCAGTACTTC. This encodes CASSQGQQGTEQYF.

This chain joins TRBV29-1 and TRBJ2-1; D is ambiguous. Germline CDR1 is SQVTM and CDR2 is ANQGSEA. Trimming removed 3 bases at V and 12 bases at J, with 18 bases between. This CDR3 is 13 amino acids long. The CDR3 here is CSVDLSQIPGQFF. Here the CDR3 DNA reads TGCAGCGTTGATCTATCGCAAATACCAGGGCAGTTCTTC.

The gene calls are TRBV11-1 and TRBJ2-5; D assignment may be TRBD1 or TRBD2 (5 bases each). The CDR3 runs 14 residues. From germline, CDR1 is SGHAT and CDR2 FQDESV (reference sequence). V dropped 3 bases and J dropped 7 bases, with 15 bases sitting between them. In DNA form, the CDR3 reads TGTGCCAGCAGCTTGGCGGAGAGGGGCGTGACCCAGTACTTC. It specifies CASSLAERGVTQYF.

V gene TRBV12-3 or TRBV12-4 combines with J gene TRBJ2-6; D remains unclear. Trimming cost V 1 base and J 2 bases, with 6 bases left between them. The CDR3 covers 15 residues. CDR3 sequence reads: CASSLEAPGANVLTF. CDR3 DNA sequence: TGTGCCAGCAGTTTAGAAGCCCCTGGGGCCAACGTCCTGACTTTC.

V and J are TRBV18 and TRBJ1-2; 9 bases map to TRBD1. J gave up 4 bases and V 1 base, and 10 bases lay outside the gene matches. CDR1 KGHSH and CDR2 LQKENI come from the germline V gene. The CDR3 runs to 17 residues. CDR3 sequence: CASSPQGQGIGSYGYTF. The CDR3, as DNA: TGTGCCAGCTCACCACAGGGACAGGGCATCGGGAGCTATGGCTACACCTTC. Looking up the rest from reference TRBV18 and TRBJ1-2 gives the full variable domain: NAGVMQNPRHLVRRRGQEARLRCSPMKGHSHVYWYRQLPEEGLKFMVYLQKENIIDESGMPKERFSAEFPKEGPSILRIQQVVRGDSAAYFCASSPQGQGIGSYGYTFGSGTRLTVV.

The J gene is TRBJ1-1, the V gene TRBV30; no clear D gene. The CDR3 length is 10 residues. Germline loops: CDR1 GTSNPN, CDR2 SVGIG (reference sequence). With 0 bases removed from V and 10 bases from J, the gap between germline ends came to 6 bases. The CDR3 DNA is TGTGCCTGGAGTGTATCCCGAGCTTTCTTT. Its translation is CAWSVSRAFF.